This TCR beta chain was identified during a study of blood T cell repertoires in COVID-19. Using immunoSEQ multiplex PCR, the repertoire was profiled, and TCRdb retains in-frame clones only, with some absent. In the table there are a few hundred thousand clones, 87% of which are singletons. Only one count was recorded for this clone. From germline, CDR1 is SGHNT and CDR2 YYREEE (reference sequence). Unmatched junction bases numbered 4, after V lost 1 base and J lost 7 bases. The CDR3 is made up of 15 amino acids. Sequenced material: peripheral blood. This TCR came from a man aged 40-49 years with active or convalescent COVID-19. The chain joins TRBV5-4 to TRBJ2-1; 11 bases agree with TRBD2. The CDR3 sequence: CASSLRLAGGNEQFF. CDR3 in DNA: TGTGCCAGCAGCTTGAGGCTAGCGGGAGGAAATGAGCAGTTCTTC. Based on the CDR3 plus reference TRBV5-4 and TRBJ2-1, the full variable domain is ETGVTQSPTHLIKTRGQQVTLRCSSQSGHNTVSWYQQALGQGPQFIFQYYREEENGRGNFPPRFSGLQFPNYSSELNVNALELDDSALYLCASSLRLAGGNEQFFGPGTRLTVL.